One and the same sample provided the 22 T cell receptor beta chains below, sequenced in a study of blood T cell repertoires in COVID-19. Libraries were prepared by immunoSEQ multiplex PCR; TCRdb keeps only in-frame clonotypes and omits some of them. The sample records fewer than 200,000 clones, approximately 86% being singletons. Specimen: peripheral blood. The receptors come from a woman between 40 and 55 years old with COVID-19, enrolled during active disease.

This clone appeared a single time. The chain has TRBV7-9 and TRBJ1-6, with TRBD1 as a possible D gene (6 bases). V was cut by 7 bases and J by 7 bases, with 14 bases left in between. Looked up from germline, CDR1 is SEHNR and CDR2 is FQNEAQ (reference sequence). The CDR3 consists of 14 residues. The CDR3 sequence is CASNRGGENSPLHF. Here the CDR3 DNA reads TGTGCCAGCAATCGAGGGGGAGAAAATTCACCCCTCCACTTT.

V usage is TRBV11-2 and J usage is TRBJ2-1; 9 positions match TRBD2. The CDR3 is made up of 14 amino acids. Germline values: CDR1 SGHAT, CDR2 FQNNGV. The J segment lost 12 bases and the V segment lost 5 bases, leaving 11 bases of the junction unmatched. CDR3 region: CASSPRVAGVGQFF. The CDR3 region has the DNA TGTGCCAGCAGCCCTCGGGTAGCGGGAGTGGGGCAGTTCTTC.

The chain is built from TRBV27 and TRBJ2-1; 10 bases map to TRBD2. From germline, CDR1 is MNHEY and CDR2 SMNVEV (reference sequence). The CDR3 is 16 amino acids. Trimming removed 0 bases from V and 8 bases from J; junction bases left unmatched: 7. The CDR3 reads CASSLSPSGSFYEQFF. In nucleotides, the CDR3 is TGTGCCAGCAGTTTATCGCCTAGCGGGAGCTTCTATGAGCAGTTCTTC.

The genes are TRBV5-5 and TRBJ2-5; 12 bases line up with TRBD1. V was clipped by 4 bases and J by 4 bases; unmatched bases: 5. In germline, CDR1 is SGHKS, CDR2 YYEKEE (reference sequence). The CDR3 length is 15 residues. The CDR3 sequence: CASSAGQGAVETQYF. DNA for the CDR3: TGTGCCAGCAGCGCGGGACAGGGGGCCGTAGAGACCCAGTACTTC.

V usage is TRBV29-1 and J usage is TRBJ1-1; no definite D call. Per germline, CDR1 SQVTM and CDR2 ANQGSEA. There are 12 residues in the CDR3. V dropped 3 bases and J dropped 4 bases, with 9 bases sitting between them. CDR3 bases: TGCAGCGTTGATTGGGCCGGCACTGAAGCTTTCTTT. It specifies CSVDWAGTEAFF.

The rearrangement links TRBV19 to TRBJ1-1; 7 bases map to TRBD1. V lost 4 bases, J lost 4 bases, and 9 bases stayed unmatched. Germline lookup yields CDR1 LNHDA and CDR2 SQIVND (reference sequence). The CDR3 extends over 15 amino acids. In DNA, the CDR3 is TGTGCCAGTAGTACTAAAGGGGGCTCGGGCACTGAAGCTTTCTTT. Its translation is CASSTKGGSGTEAFF.

The J gene is TRBJ1-3, the V gene TRBV18; a possible D gene is TRBD1 (6 bases). Trimming took 5 bases from V and 0 from J, leaving 20 bases between them. The CDR3 is 18 amino acids. Germline V gene sequence: CDR1 KGHSH, CDR2 LQKENI. The CDR3 nucleotides are TGTGCCAGCTCATCTCGACAGGTGGAAGCAAGCTCTGGAAACACCATATATTTT. This gives the protein CASSSRQVEASSGNTIYF.

V usage is TRBV13 and J usage is TRBJ2-1; weak D call: TRBD2 (5 bases). Trimming took 4 bases from V and 0 from J, leaving 13 bases between them. Germline CDR1 is PRHDT and CDR2 is FYEKMQ (reference sequence). The CDR3 sequence is 16 residues long. This chain's CDR3 is CASSSSGLSSYNEQFF. CDR3 DNA: TGTGCCAGCAGCTCTTCAGGACTGAGCTCCTACAATGAGCAGTTCTTC.

V gene TRBV14 combines with J gene TRBJ2-1; D is perhaps TRBD2 (6 bases). Germline lookup yields CDR1 SGHDN and CDR2 FVKESK. The CDR3 runs to 14 residues. V dropped 4 bases and J dropped 5 bases, with 12 bases sitting between them. This chain's CDR3 is CASSPVSGHNEQFF. The CDR3 nucleotides read TGTGCCAGCAGCCCGGTTAGCGGACACAATGAGCAGTTCTTC.

V and J are TRBV2 and TRBJ2-2, with D possibly being TRBD1 (6 bases). Germline-derived CDR1 and CDR2 are SNHLY and FYNNEI. This CDR3 comprises 13 residues. Deletions cut 6 bases from V and 4 bases from J, with 9 bases between. CDR3 sequence reads: CASRGQPTGELFF. The CDR3 DNA is TGTGCCAGCAGAGGACAGCCCACCGGGGAGCTGTTTTTT.

Many counts were recorded for this clone. The chain has TRBV4-1 and TRBJ2-2; 9 bases match TRBD1. The CDR3 is 16 amino acids. CDR1 and CDR2 (germline): MGHRA, YSYEKL. The trim removed 5 bases at V and 5 bases at J, leaving 9 bases unmatched. The CDR3 nucleotides read TGCGCCAGCAGCAAACCGGGACAGGGACGGACCGGGGAGCTGTTTTTT. Translating gives CASSKPGQGRTGELFF.

The rearrangement links TRBV19 to TRBJ1-3, with 11 bases matching TRBD1. Germline trimming cut 6 bases from V and 5 bases from J; bases unmatched to any gene: 12. Germline V lookup: CDR1 LNHDA, CDR2 SQIVND (reference sequence). The CDR3 covers 17 residues. CDR3 coding DNA: TGTGCCAGTAGACCCTCCGGGACAGGGGGTAAAAGAAACACCATATATTTT. This encodes CASRPSGTGGKRNTIYF.

The chain employs TRBV5-5 and TRBJ1-5; D may be TRBD1 (6 bases). The CDR3 loop spans 15 amino acids. Trimming left V 0 bases short and J 4 bases short, with 11 bases between. Germline V CDR1 and CDR2: SGHKS, YYEKEE (reference sequence). In DNA form, the CDR3 reads TGTGCCAGCAGCTTGGCCACAGGGCCAAATCAGCCCCAGCATTTT. Its protein product is CASSLATGPNQPQHF.

This chain joins TRBV15 and TRBJ2-3; D is undetermined. CDR3 size: 12 residues. Germline CDR1 reads LNHNV; CDR2 reads YYDKDF (reference sequence). The CDR3 DNA sequence: TGTGCTTGCGGCGGTAGCACAGATACGCAGTATTTT. This encodes CACGGSTDTQYF.

The CDR3 nucleotides read TGTGCCAGCAGCTCTCGGACTAGCGGGCGCTACGAGCAGTACTTC. This encodes CASSSRTSGRYEQYF. The chain has TRBV7-9 and TRBJ2-7; 11 positions match TRBD2. Germline CDR1 reads SEHNR; CDR2 reads FQNEAQ (reference sequence). V gave up 4 bases and J gave up 3 bases; unmatched junction bases: 5. The CDR3 consists of 15 residues.

V usage is TRBV7-2 and J usage is TRBJ2-3; the D gene is possibly TRBD2 (5 bases). There are 15 residues in the CDR3. CDR1 SGHTA and CDR2 FQGNSA come from the germline V gene. Trimming removed 0 bases at V and 0 bases at J, with 7 bases between. CDR3 sequence reads: CASSLAGASTDTQYF. The CDR3, as DNA: TGTGCCAGCAGCTTAGCGGGAGCAAGCACAGATACGCAGTATTTT.

The chain carries TRBV5-6 and TRBJ2-1; possibly TRBD2 for D (6 bases). V was pared by 4 bases and J by 8 bases, with 28 bases between. Germline V gene lookup returns CDR1 SGHDT and CDR2 YYEEEE. This CDR3 has 18 residues. CDR3 amino acids: CASSLRLIVGTPIDEQFF. CDR3 sequence (DNA): TGTGCCAGCAGCCTGAGGCTTATTGTAGGGACTCCGATTGATGAGCAGTTCTTC.

This clone occurred a few times. V is TRBV6-6 and J is TRBJ2-2; D may be TRBD1 (6 bases). The V and J ends lost 5 bases and 3 bases respectively, with 10 bases between them. CDR3 length: 14 residues. CDR1 and CDR2 from the germline V gene are MNHNY and SVGAGI (reference sequence). The CDR3 loop reads CASSRQAYTGELFF. For the CDR3, the DNA is TGTGCCAGCAGTCGACAGGCCTACACCGGGGAGCTGTTTTTT.

The chain combines TRBV18 with TRBJ1-5; TRBD1 matches 9 bases. The length of the CDR3 is 15 residues. V shed 6 bases and J 3 bases; nucleotides not matched to a gene: 6. The germline CDR1 and CDR2 sequences are KGHSH and LQKENI. CDR3 region: CASSRGQGFNQPQHF. Written as DNA, the CDR3 is TGTGCCAGCTCTCGGGGACAGGGCTTCAATCAGCCCCAGCATTTT. Drawing the rest from reference TRBV18 and TRBJ1-5, the complete variable domain is NAGVMQNPRHLVRRRGQEARLRCSPMKGHSHVYWYRQLPEEGLKFMVYLQKENIIDESGMPKERFSAEFPKEGPSILRIQQVVRGDSAAYFCASSRGQGFNQPQHFGDGTRLSIL.

The chain employs TRBV14 and TRBJ2-1; 7 bases are a match to TRBD2. V was clipped by 6 bases and J by 11 bases; unmatched bases: 13. Germline loops: CDR1 SGHDN, CDR2 FVKESK. This CDR3 has 14 amino acids. The CDR3 is CASRPLAAPGQQFF. In DNA form, the CDR3 reads TGTGCCAGCAGACCCCTAGCGGCACCGGGTCAGCAGTTCTTC.

This clone was observed at least ten times. V is TRBV19 and J is TRBJ2-7, with 8 bases lining up with TRBD1. The V gene end was trimmed by 2 bases and the J gene end by 1 base; junction bases not matched to a gene: 1. From germline, CDR1 is LNHDA and CDR2 SQIVND (reference sequence). This CDR3 is built from 14 residues. CDR3 protein: CASSIRTGSYEQYF. The DNA of the CDR3 is TGTGCCAGTAGTATAAGGACAGGGTCCTACGAGCAGTACTTC.

The CDR3 DNA sequence: TGTGCCAGCAGGGGGACAGGGTCCCTCCTCTATGGCTACACCTTC. Its translation is CASRGTGSLLYGYTF. The V gene is TRBV6-5, the J gene TRBJ1-2; 9 nucleotides agree with TRBD1. Germline loops: CDR1 MNHEY, CDR2 SVGAGI. This CDR3 contains 15 residues. J lost 4 bases, V lost 6 bases, and 9 bases had no gene match.